This T cell receptor (beta chain) was identified during a study of T cell repertoires in cytomegalovirus infection. Study information: CMV epitopes in the study were HLA-C-restricted (recently identified) and HLA-B-restricted (well studied). Public TCR beta signatures provided an indication of both CMV infection and a matching HLA type.

Study-level findings and limits: Across the ex vivo response, the dominant clonotypes were HLA-C-restricted CMV-specific TCR beta clonotypes.

TCRdb re-derived calls from the reads in MiXCR, one entry per CDR3 protein. The data show some 200,000 distinct CDR3 sequences, 30% to 45% seen once. Germline V CDR1 and CDR2: MNHEY, SMNVEV (reference sequence). The CDR3 has 11 residues. The germline V and J ends were trimmed by 5 bases and 8 bases, with 7 bases remaining between them. This clonotype was picked up a small number of times. Its matching antigen is unknown. Here the sequenced sample was CD8+ T cells from cultured PBMCs, taken from culture after CMV antigen stimulation. This TCR was sampled from a human donor in good health (CMV status not recorded). Some clones in this sample may be carry-over from other donors' samples. The chain couples TRBV27 to TRBJ2-1; D gene unclear. The CDR3 sequence: CASSQTDEQFF. CDR3 bases: TGTGCCAGCAGTCAGACGGATGAGCAGTTCTTC.